This is a list of T cell receptor beta chains from one sample in a study of blood T cell repertoires in COVID-19. The protocol was immunoSEQ multiplex PCR, while the TCRdb copy is restricted to in-frame clones and leaves out a portion. The table has about 89,000 clones, roughly 90% seen once. The sequenced material came from peripheral blood. Receptors originate from a man older than 75 with active or convalescent COVID-19. The CDR3 runs from the conserved cysteine through the conserved F or W. A D gene is named only where the DNA matches it firmly. Some rows mark clone size as missing; the rest say once, few, many or name a class of expanded clone.

J | size | V | D | DNA | CDR3
TRBJ1-5 | NA | TRBV30 | TRBD1 | TGTGCCTGGAGTGTACCAACCCGGACAGGGGGCATGGGGTTCGGTCAGCCCCAGCATTTT | CAWSVPTRTGGMGFGQPQHF
TRBJ1-2 | NA | TRBV9 | NA | TGTGCCAGCAGCCCCTCGGGGTCAAGTAACTATGGCTACACCTTC | CASSPSGSSNYGYTF
TRBJ2-1 | once | TRBV19 | NA | TGTGCCAGTAGTATACTGGGACTCAACAATGAGCAGTTCTTC | CASSILGLNNEQFF
TRBJ1-2 | NA | TRBV29-1 | NA | TGCAGCGTCCTCGACAGCAACTATGGCTACACCTTC | CSVLDSNYGYTF
TRBJ2-7 | NA | TRBV5-5 | NA | TGTGCCAGCAGCAATCAGGGGAGATCCTACGAGCAGTACTTC | CASSNQGRSYEQYF
TRBJ1-1 | NA | TRBV5-1 | NA | TGCGCCAGCAGCTTGGGGGCCCATGGAACTGAAGCTTTCTTT | CASSLGAHGTEAFF
TRBJ2-2 | few | TRBV9 | NA | TGTGCCAGCAGCGTCGGGAGACCCACCGGGGAGCTGTTTTTT | CASSVGRPTGELFF
TRBJ2-3 | NA | TRBV27 | TRBD2 | TGTGCCAGCAGACGTAGCGGGAGGTCCACAGATACGCAGTATTTT | CASRRSGRSTDTQYF
TRBJ2-3 | few | TRBV4-3 | TRBD2 | TGCGCCAGCAGCCAGGGACTAGCGGCACCAGATACGCAGTATTTT | CASSQGLAAPDTQYF
TRBJ2-4 | NA | TRBV2 | NA | TGTGCCACCACCTCCACCCCTGATGGCAGGGGCATTCAGTACTTC | CATTSTPDGRGIQYF
TRBJ2-7 | few | TRBV6-5 | TRBD2 | TGTGCCAGCAGTCTAGCGGGGCGCTACGAGCAGTACTTC | CASSLAGRYEQYF
TRBJ1-1 | NA | TRBV4-1 | TRBD1 | TGCGCCAGCAGCCAAGACCGCAACAGGGGAACTGAAGCTTTCTTT | CASSQDRNRGTEAFF
TRBJ1-1 | few | TRBV29-1 | NA | TGCAGCGTCAGAGGGGGGGAAAGGGGCACTGAAGCTTTCTTT | CSVRGGERGTEAFF
TRBJ2-7 | once | TRBV6-2/TRBV6-3 | TRBD1 | TGTGCCAGCAGTTTCACCGGGACAGGGGGCGGGGAGCAGTACTTC | CASSFTGTGGGEQYF
TRBJ2-6 | NA | TRBV10-3 | TRBD2 | TGTGCCATCAGTGATACTAGCGGGAGATTGGTCTCTGGGGCCAACGTCCTGACTTTC | CAISDTSGRLVSGANVLTF
TRBJ1-3 | NA | TRBV3-1/TRBV3-2 | NA | TGTGCCAGCAGCCTAACAGGGTCTGGAAACACCATATATTTT | CASSLTGSGNTIYF
TRBJ2-3 | NA | TRBV7-8 | NA | TGTGCCAGCAGCCGAGGCTACGTTCCCCTCACAGATACGCAGTATTTT | CASSRGYVPLTDTQYF
TRBJ1-5 | NA | TRBV19 | NA | TGTGCCAGTAGTATAATCTGGGCAGGGGAAAGCAATCAGCCCCAGCATTTT | CASSIIWAGESNQPQHF
TRBJ2-1 | NA | TRBV5-1 | NA | TGCGCCAGCAGCTTGGATCCCAACCCGGGCAATGAGCAGTTCTTC | CASSLDPNPGNEQFF
TRBJ2-1 | NA | TRBV18 | TRBD1 | TGTGCCAGCTCCCCCGGGACAGGGTCTTACAATGAGCAGTTCTTC | CASSPGTGSYNEQFF
TRBJ1-6 | NA | TRBV12-3/TRBV12-4 | NA | TGTGCCAGCAGTGCGGCCTCCAATTCACCCCTCCACTTT | CASSAASNSPLHF